This is a list of T cell receptor beta chains from one sample in a study of T-cell reconstitution after alpha-beta-depleted transplantation in children. TCRdb redid the calling of the PCR reads with MiXCR, one entry per CDR3 protein. Here the sample spans 100,000 to 150,000 distinct CDR3 sequences, more than 20% being singletons. Sequenced material: PBMCs, mostly from graft donor cells, taken 180 days after TCRalphabeta/CD19-depleted stem cell transplant. The source of these receptors is a male patient aged 2-15 years who had a stem cell transplant for chronic granulomatous disease, so the T cells may come from the graft donor. CDR3s leave out the opening cysteine and the closing phenylalanine or tryptophan. Each record gives: CDR3 protein, V gene, D gene, J gene. A D gene is named only where the DNA matches it firmly.

ASSRTSGRLGELF | TRBV3-1 | TRBD2 | TRBJ2-2
ASTPFQFRMERSEAF | TRBV28 | NA | TRBJ1-1
AISRDSPQTGDEQF | TRBV10-3 | NA | TRBJ2-1
ASRIQVSGELF | TRBV12-3/TRBV12-4 | NA | TRBJ2-2
SARDLAGGAYNEQF | TRBV20-1 | TRBD1 | TRBJ2-1
ASSSGQGLTPGHNEQF | TRBV5-6 | TRBD1 | TRBJ2-1
ASSMTANTEAF | TRBV12-3/TRBV12-4 | NA | TRBJ1-1
ASSHRSERSYEQY | TRBV4-1 | NA | TRBJ2-7
ASSFEGGATQY | TRBV5-1 | NA | TRBJ2-5
ASSLDVGASNYGYT | TRBV12-3/TRBV12-4 | NA | TRBJ1-2
ASSLVRELAGSDEQF | TRBV7-2 | TRBD2 | TRBJ2-1
ASSVGQGVDSPLH | TRBV9 | TRBD1 | TRBJ1-6
ASSDAGNEKLF | TRBV12-3/TRBV12-4 | NA | TRBJ1-4
ATSSVSEAF | TRBV15 | NA | TRBJ1-1
AWKGAGGTYNEQF | TRBV30 | TRBD2 | TRBJ2-1
ASSTGQGQETQY | TRBV5-1 | TRBD1 | TRBJ2-5
SAVVDTQY | TRBV29-1 | NA | TRBJ2-3
ASSPKLGSYNEQF | TRBV6-2/TRBV6-3 | NA | TRBJ2-1
ASSYDRARRLHEQY | TRBV6-5 | NA | TRBJ2-7
ASSEYTGSSYEQY | TRBV10-1 | NA | TRBJ2-7
ASSLCQPQH | TRBV5-1 | NA | TRBJ1-5
SVAGQPNTEAF | TRBV29-1 | TRBD1 | TRBJ1-1
ASSLVVAGAGSYEQY | TRBV5-1 | TRBD2 | TRBJ2-7
ASSPLAGGAYNEQF | TRBV18 | TRBD2 | TRBJ2-1
ASSFGPSYEQY | TRBV7-2 | NA | TRBJ2-7
ASSASREAF | TRBV25-1 | NA | TRBJ1-1
SAGTGVDTQY | TRBV20-1 | TRBD1 | TRBJ2-3
SARDLLGGGYNEQF | TRBV20-1 | TRBD2 | TRBJ2-1
ASSHGQLSYYNEQF | TRBV4-1 | NA | TRBJ2-1
ASGAWLSSYEQY | TRBV5-5 | NA | TRBJ2-7
ASSPRDTEKLF | TRBV12-3/TRBV12-4 | NA | TRBJ1-4
SASLGVRGTDTQY | TRBV20-1 | NA | TRBJ2-3